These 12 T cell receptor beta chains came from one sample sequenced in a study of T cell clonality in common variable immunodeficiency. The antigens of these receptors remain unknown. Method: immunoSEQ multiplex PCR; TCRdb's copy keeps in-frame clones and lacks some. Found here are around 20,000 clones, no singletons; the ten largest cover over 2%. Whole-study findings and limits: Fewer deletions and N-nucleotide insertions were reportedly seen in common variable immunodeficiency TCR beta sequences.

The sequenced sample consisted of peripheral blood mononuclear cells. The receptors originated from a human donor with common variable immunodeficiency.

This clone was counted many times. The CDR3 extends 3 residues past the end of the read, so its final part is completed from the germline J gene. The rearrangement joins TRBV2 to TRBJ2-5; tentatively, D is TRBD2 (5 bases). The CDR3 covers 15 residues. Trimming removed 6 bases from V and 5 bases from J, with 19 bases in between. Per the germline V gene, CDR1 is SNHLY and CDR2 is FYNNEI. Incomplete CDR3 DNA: TGTGCCAGCAGGGGCACGTCCGCGGGCCGGGAGACC. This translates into CASRGTSAGRET. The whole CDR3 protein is CASRGTSAGRETQYF.

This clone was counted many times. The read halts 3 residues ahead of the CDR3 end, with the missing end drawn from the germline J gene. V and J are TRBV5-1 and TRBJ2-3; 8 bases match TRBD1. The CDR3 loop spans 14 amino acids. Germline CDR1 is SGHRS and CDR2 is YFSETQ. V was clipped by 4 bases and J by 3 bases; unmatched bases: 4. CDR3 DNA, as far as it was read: TGCGCCAGCAGCACAGGACAGGGAACAGATACG. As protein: CASSTGQGTDT. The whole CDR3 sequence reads CASSTGQGTDTQYF. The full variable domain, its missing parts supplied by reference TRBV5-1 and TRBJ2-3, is KAGVTQTPRYLIKTRGQQVTLSCSPISGHRSVSWYQQTPGQGLQFLFEYFSETQRNKGNFPGRFSGRQFSNSRSEMNVSTLELGDSALYLCASSTGQGTDTQYFGPGTRLTVL.

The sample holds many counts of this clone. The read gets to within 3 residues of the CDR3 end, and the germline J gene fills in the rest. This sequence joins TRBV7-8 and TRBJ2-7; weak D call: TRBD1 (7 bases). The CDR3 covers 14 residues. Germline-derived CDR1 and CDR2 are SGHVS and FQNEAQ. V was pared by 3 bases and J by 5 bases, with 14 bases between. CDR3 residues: CASSLTGRIDEQYF. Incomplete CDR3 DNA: TGTGCCAGCAGCTTGACAGGGAGGATCGACGAG.

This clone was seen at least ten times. The CDR3 here is CSASPPGNEQFF. Incomplete CDR3 DNA: TGCAGTGCCTCACCCCCCGGGAATGAG. V usage is TRBV20-1 and J usage is TRBJ2-1, with D hard to call. The missing CDR3 end, 3 residues past where the read stops, is filled in from the germline J gene. This CDR3 is built from 12 residues. V was shortened by 6 bases and J by 7 bases, with 13 bases between the two germline ends. CDR1 DFQATT and CDR2 SNEGSKA come from the germline V gene (reference sequence).

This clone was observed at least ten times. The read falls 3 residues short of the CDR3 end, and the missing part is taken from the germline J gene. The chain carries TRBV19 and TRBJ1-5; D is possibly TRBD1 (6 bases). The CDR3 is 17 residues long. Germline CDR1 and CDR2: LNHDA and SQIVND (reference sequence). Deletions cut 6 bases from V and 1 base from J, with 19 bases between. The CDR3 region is CASSLSGGAGSNQPQHF. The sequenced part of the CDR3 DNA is TGTGCCAGTAGCCTCAGTGGGGGGGCTGGGAGCAATCAGCCC.

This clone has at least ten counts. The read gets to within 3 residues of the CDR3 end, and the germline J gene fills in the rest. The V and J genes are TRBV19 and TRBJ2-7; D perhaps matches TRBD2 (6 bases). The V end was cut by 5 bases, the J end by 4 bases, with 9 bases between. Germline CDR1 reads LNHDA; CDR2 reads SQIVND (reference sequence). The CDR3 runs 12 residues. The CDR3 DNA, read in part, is TGTGCCAGTAGTCTGGGGGGTTACGAG. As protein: CASSLGGYE. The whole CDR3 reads CASSLGGYEQYF.

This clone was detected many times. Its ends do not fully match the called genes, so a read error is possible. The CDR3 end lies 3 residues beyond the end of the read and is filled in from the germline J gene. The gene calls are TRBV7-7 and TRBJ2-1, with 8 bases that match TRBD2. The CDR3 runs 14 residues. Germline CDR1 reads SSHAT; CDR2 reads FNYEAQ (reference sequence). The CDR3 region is CASSLEAGGDEQFF. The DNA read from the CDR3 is TGTGCTAGCAGCTTAGAGGCGGGGGGCGATGAG.

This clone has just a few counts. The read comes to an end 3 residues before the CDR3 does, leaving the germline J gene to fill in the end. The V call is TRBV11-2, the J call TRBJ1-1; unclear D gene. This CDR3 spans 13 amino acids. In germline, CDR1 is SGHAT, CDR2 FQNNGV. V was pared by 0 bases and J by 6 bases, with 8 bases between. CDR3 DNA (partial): TGTGCCAGCAGCTTAGAACGGTCATCTGAA. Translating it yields CASSLERSSE. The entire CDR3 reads CASSLERSSEAFF.

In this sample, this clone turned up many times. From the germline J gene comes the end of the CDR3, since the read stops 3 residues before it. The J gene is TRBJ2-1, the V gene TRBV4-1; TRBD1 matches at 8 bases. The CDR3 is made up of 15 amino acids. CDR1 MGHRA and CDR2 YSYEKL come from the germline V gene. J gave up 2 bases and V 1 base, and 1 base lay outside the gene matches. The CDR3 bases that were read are TGCGCCAGCAGCCAAGGACAGGGGCCCTACAATGAG. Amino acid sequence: CASSQGQGPYNE. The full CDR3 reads CASSQGQGPYNEQFF.

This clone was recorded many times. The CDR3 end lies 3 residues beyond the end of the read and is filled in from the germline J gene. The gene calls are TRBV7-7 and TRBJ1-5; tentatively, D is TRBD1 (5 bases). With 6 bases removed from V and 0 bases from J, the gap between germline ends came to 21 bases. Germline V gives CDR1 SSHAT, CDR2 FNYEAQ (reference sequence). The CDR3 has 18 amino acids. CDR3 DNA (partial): TGTGCCAGCAGTCCCCTGATGCGGGGCTTACATAGCAATCAGCCC. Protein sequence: CASSPLMRGLHSNQP. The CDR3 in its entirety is CASSPLMRGLHSNQPQHF.

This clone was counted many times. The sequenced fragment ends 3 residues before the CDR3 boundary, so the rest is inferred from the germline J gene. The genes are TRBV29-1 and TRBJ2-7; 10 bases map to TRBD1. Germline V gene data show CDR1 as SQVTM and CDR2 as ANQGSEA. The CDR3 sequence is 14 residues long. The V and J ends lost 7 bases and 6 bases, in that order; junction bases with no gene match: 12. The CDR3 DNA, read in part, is TGCAGCGCCCAGGGGACAGGGGATTTAATCGAG. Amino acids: CSAQGTGDLIE. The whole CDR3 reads CSAQGTGDLIEQYF.

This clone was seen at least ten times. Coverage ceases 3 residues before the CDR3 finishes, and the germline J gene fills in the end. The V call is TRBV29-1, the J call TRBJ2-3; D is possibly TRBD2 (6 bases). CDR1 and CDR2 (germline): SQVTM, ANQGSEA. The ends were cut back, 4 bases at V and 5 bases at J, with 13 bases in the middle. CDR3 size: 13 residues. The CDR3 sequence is CSVVGGPQDTQYF. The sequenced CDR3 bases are TGCAGCGTTGTGGGGGGACCACAAGATACG.